A single sample gave rise to the 22 T cell receptor beta chains below, sequenced in a study of T cell repertoires in cytomegalovirus infection. These receptors have no identified antigens. TCRdb fed the reads into MiXCR, producing one record per CDR3 protein. This sample has around 230,000 distinct CDR3 sequences, with about 40% found just once. Specimen: CD8+ T cells from cultured PBMCs, collected from culture after CMV antigen stimulation. The receptors shown here come from a human donor in good health (CMV status not recorded). Some clones in this sample may be carry-over from other donors' samples.

This clonotype was observed many times. The chain combines TRBV7-8 with TRBJ1-1; TRBD1 agrees at 9 bases. V shed 5 bases, J shed 6 bases, and the junction held 10 bases outside the gene matches. The CDR3 is 15 residues long. Germline CDR1 reads SGHVS; CDR2 reads FQNEAQ. As DNA, the CDR3 is TGTGCCAGCAGCACCCGGACAGGGGTCCCTCCTGAAGCTTTCTTT. It codes for CASSTRTGVPPEAFF.

The chain is built from TRBV12-3 or TRBV12-4 and TRBJ2-7; a possible D gene is TRBD1 (6 bases). The V and J ends lost 5 bases and 4 bases respectively, with 18 bases between them. This CDR3 contains 15 residues. CDR3 sequence: CASSGHLRGQYEQYF. The CDR3 region has the DNA TGTGCCAGCAGTGGTCACCTTAGGGGACAATACGAGCAGTACTTC.

J is TRBJ1-5 and V is TRBV12-3 or TRBV12-4, with 7 positions matching TRBD1. The CDR3 is 15 residues long. The J segment lost 6 bases and the V segment lost 3 bases, leaving 8 bases of the junction unmatched. The CDR3 spells CASSLAGGRGQPQHF. CDR3 DNA: TGTGCCAGCAGTTTGGCAGGGGGAAGGGGTCAGCCCCAGCATTTT.

In its sample, this clonotype was seen many times. The chain couples TRBV11-2 to TRBJ2-4; D call uncertain. The CDR3 sequence is 13 residues long. Germline loops: CDR1 SGHAT, CDR2 FQNNGV. Deletions cut 5 bases from V and 5 bases from J, with 10 bases between. Here the CDR3 DNA reads TGTGCCAGCAGCCTGGGTGACCAAAACATTCAGTACTTC. As protein: CASSLGDQNIQYF. Full variable domain (missing parts from reference TRBV11-2 and TRBJ2-4): EAGVAQSPRYKIIEKRQSVAFWCNPISGHATLYWYQQILGQGPKLLIQFQNNGVVDDSQLPKDRFSAERLKGVDSTLKIQPAKLEDSAVYLCASSLGDQNIQYFGAGTRLSVL.

The chain recombines TRBV4-1 with TRBJ2-5; D assignment may be TRBD1 or TRBD2 (5 bases each). Germline V gives CDR1 MGHRA, CDR2 YSYEKL. Trimming took off 0 bases at V and 4 bases at J, with 18 bases between the two ends. This CDR3 contains 17 residues. CDR3 bases: TGCGCCAGCAGCCAAGACCCCTCTGGGACGGGCGGAGAGACCCAGTACTTC. Its translation is CASSQDPSGTGGETQYF.

J is TRBJ2-5 and V is TRBV7-9; D call uncertain. The V gene lost 4 bases and the J gene lost 10 bases, with 19 bases spanning the gap. Germline V gene data show CDR1 as SEHNR and CDR2 as FQNEAQ (reference sequence). The CDR3 contains 14 residues. In DNA form, the CDR3 reads TGTGCCAGCAGCTCAACTTCCCAGACCCTTCACCAGTACTTC. Translated: CASSSTSQTLHQYF. Full variable domain (outside the CDR3, taken from reference TRBV7-9 and TRBJ2-5): DTGVSQNPRHKITKRGQNVTFRCDPISEHNRLYWYRQTLGQGPEFLTYFQNEAQLEKSRLLSDRFSAERPKGSFSTLEIQRTEQGDSAMYLCASSSTSQTLHQYFGPGTRLLVL.

The chain recombines TRBV11-2 with TRBJ1-1; the D is unclear. Trimming pared 3 bases from V and 1 base from J, leaving 12 bases between. Germline lookup yields CDR1 SGHAT and CDR2 FQNNGV. This CDR3 region has 15 residues. This chain's CDR3 is CASSLISGGNTEAFF. In DNA, the CDR3 is TGTGCCAGCAGCTTGATATCGGGTGGGAACACTGAAGCTTTCTTT.

The CDR3 coding sequence is TGTGCCAGCAGCCCCCCGGGGAGCTCTGGGGCCAACGTCCTGACTTTC. This codes for CASSPPGSSGANVLTF. The V call is TRBV7-9, the J call TRBJ2-6; D may be TRBD2 (5 bases). Germline V gives CDR1 SEHNR, CDR2 FQNEAQ (reference sequence). The CDR3 length is 16 residues. V lost 5 bases to trimming and J lost 0 bases, with 11 bases between them.

This clonotype has only a few counts. V usage is TRBV27 and J usage is TRBJ2-5; 12 bases agree with TRBD2. Looked up from germline, CDR1 is MNHEY and CDR2 is SMNVEV (reference sequence). With 5 bases clipped from V and 0 bases from J, the junction kept 4 bases outside the gene matches. CDR3 length: 16 residues. CDR3: CASSPRLAGDQETQYF. The CDR3 nucleotides are TGTGCCAGCAGTCCGCGACTAGCGGGGGACCAAGAGACCCAGTACTTC.

This clonotype was observed a few times. This CDR3 reads CASSDRAGLADQETQYF. CDR3 sequence (DNA): TGTGCCAGCAGTGACAGGGCGGGACTAGCGGACCAAGAGACCCAGTACTTC. V usage is TRBV25-1 and J usage is TRBJ2-5; 11 bases match TRBD2. Germline lookup yields CDR1 MGHDK and CDR2 SYGVNS. V trimming: 3 bases; J trimming: 0 bases; junction bases outside the gene matches: 6. The CDR3 extends over 17 amino acids.

This clonotype was seen a few times. The V and J genes are TRBV2 and TRBJ2-2, with TRBD2 matching 10 bases. Germline CDR1 is SNHLY and CDR2 is FYNNEI. The CDR3 spans 18 residues. The V and J ends lost 3 bases and 4 bases, in that order; junction bases with no gene match: 11. CDR3 coding DNA: TGTGCCAGCAGTGATAAGGCTAGCGGGAGCTTGGGCACCGGGGAGCTGTTTTTT. Its protein product is CASSDKASGSLGTGELFF.

CDR3 DNA sequence: TGCAGCGTAGAAACTATTCGACAGGGGATGTCAGATACGCAGTATTTT. Protein sequence: CSVETIRQGMSDTQYF. The gene calls are TRBV29-1 and TRBJ2-3, with 8 bases aligning to TRBD1. Germline V gene data show CDR1 as SQVTM and CDR2 as ANQGSEA. The CDR3 totals 16 residues. J gave up 4 bases and V 6 bases, and 15 bases lay outside the gene matches.

This clonotype was seen only a few times. The V call is TRBV28, the J call TRBJ2-1, with 8 bases identical to TRBD2. CDR1 is MDHEN, CDR2 SYDVKM, per germline. Trimming took 5 bases from V and 6 from J; bases not matched to a gene: 12. This CDR3 is 16 amino acids long. CDR3 protein: CASSPPQERELNEQFF. The CDR3 DNA is TGTGCCAGCAGTCCACCCCAGGAGCGGGAGCTCAATGAGCAGTTCTTC.

This clonotype showed up many times. J is TRBJ2-3 and V is TRBV7-2, with TRBD2 matching over 10 bases. The germline V gene has CDR1 SGHTA and CDR2 FQGNSA. The CDR3 runs 18 residues. J gave up 0 bases and V 1 base, and 7 bases lay outside the gene matches. CDR3 coding DNA: TGTGCCAGCAGCTTAGACCTTACTAGCGGGACCAGCACAGATACGCAGTATTTT. This gives the protein CASSLDLTSGTSTDTQYF.

This clonotype was detected once. The CDR3 spells CASSSPQDRAGYGYTF. The DNA of the CDR3 is TGTGCCAGCAGCTCCCCGCAAGACAGGGCCGGCTATGGCTACACCTTC. V usage is TRBV6-2 or TRBV6-3 and J usage is TRBJ1-2; 7 positions match TRBD1. The CDR3 has 16 amino acids. The V gene's germline CDR1 is MNHEY and CDR2 SVGEGT. The trim removed 6 bases at V and 4 bases at J, leaving 14 bases unmatched.

This chain uses TRBV7-6 with TRBJ2-3, with 9 bases identical to TRBD1. This CDR3 is built from 15 residues. The J segment lost 3 bases and the V segment lost 6 bases, leaving 7 bases of the junction unmatched. Germline CDR1 reads SGHVS; CDR2 reads FNYEAQ. Here the CDR3 reads CASSSDRGTTDTQYF. The CDR3 DNA is TGTGCCAGCAGTTCAGACAGGGGGACGACAGATACGCAGTATTTT.

The rearrangement uses TRBV14 and TRBJ1-2, with D uncertain. The V gene's germline CDR1 is SGHDN and CDR2 FVKESK. The CDR3 sequence is 14 residues long. The V end lost 0 bases, the J end lost 7 bases, and 12 bases lay between the germline ends. The CDR3 loop is CASSQERWAAGYTF. The CDR3 DNA is TGTGCCAGCAGCCAAGAGAGGTGGGCCGCTGGCTACACCTTC.

This clonotype was observed a single time. The chain joins TRBV7-3 to TRBJ2-5; the match to TRBD2 covers 7 bases. The ends lost 0 bases at V and 1 base at J; junction bases unmatched: 2. This CDR3 is 15 amino acids long. In germline, CDR1 is SGHTA, CDR2 FQGTGA. CDR3 in amino acids: CASSLTGGVQETQYF. The CDR3 DNA reads as TGTGCCAGCAGCTTAACGGGGGGGGTCCAAGAGACCCAGTACTTC.

The rearrangement joins TRBV27 to TRBJ1-2; D possibly corresponds to TRBD1 (6 bases). CDR3 length: 15 residues. Trimming pared 3 bases from V and 4 bases from J, leaving 15 bases between. Germline values: CDR1 MNHEY, CDR2 SMNVEV (reference sequence). CDR3 coding DNA: TGTGCCAGCAGTTTGGACAGTAGGCTAGTCTATGGCTACACCTTC. It codes for CASSLDSRLVYGYTF.

The chain couples TRBV6-2 or TRBV6-3 to TRBJ2-5; a weak D match, TRBD1 (6 bases). Germline CDR1 is MNHEY and CDR2 is SVGEGT. Trimming removed 5 bases at V and 3 bases at J, with 19 bases between. The CDR3 length is 16 residues. The CDR3 bases are TGTGCCAGCAGTCACACGTCAGGGGACACCGAAGAGACCCAGTACTTC. It is translated as CASSHTSGDTEETQYF.

The V and J genes are TRBV12-3 or TRBV12-4 and TRBJ1-2; D gene unclear. The CDR3 length is 14 residues. Trimming took 6 bases from V and 2 from J, leaving 13 bases between them. This CDR3 reads CASSPKWQNYGYTF. In nucleotides, the CDR3 is TGTGCCAGCAGCCCCAAGTGGCAGAACTATGGCTACACCTTC.

The table lists this clonotype with a few counts. This chain uses TRBV2 with TRBJ2-5; TRBD2 aligns across 7 bases. V dropped 6 bases and J dropped 5; count of bases not matched to a gene: 9. Germline V CDR1 and CDR2: SNHLY, FYNNEI. The CDR3 runs 14 residues. For the CDR3, the DNA is TGTGCCAGCAGAATAAGACTAGCTTGGGAGACCCAGTACTTC. It encodes CASRIRLAWETQYF.